This T cell receptor (beta chain) was documented in a study of cytomegalovirus exposure and HLA in healthy donors. Study-wide points: Roughly uniform depth of sequencing across donors was assumed in presence/absence analyses. Several of the most significant clusters appeared linked to common viral pathogens, based on a later analysis. Cytomegalovirus association was listed for 164 TCR beta chains.

The PCR made use of 60 Vbeta and 13 Jbeta primers. Sequencing used immunoSEQ multiplex PCR; TCRdb keeps in-frame clones, though not all of them. In all, the sample yields about 160,000 clones. Regarding this clone: Antigen specificity is unknown.

This receptor was obtained from a woman aged 45-60 years in good health and CMV-seronegative. Sequenced sample: PBMCs.

This CDR3 is CASSFLDEQYF. CDR3 DNA: TGTGCCAGCAGCTTCCTAGACGAGCAGTACTTC. This chain connects TRBV7-2 to TRBJ2-7; D remains ambiguous. The CDR3 sequence is 11 residues long. The V and J ends lost 3 bases and 5 bases respectively, with 5 bases between them. The germline gives CDR1 SGHTA, CDR2 FQGNSA.